These 30 T cell receptor beta chains came from one sample sequenced in a study of CD8 T cells in Susac syndrome. Reverse transcription of about 0.45 to 1 ug RNA used random hexamers. TCRdb reanalysed the immunoSEQ multiplex PCR reads using MiXCR and keeps one entry per CDR3 protein. The sample lists 140,000 or so distinct CDR3 sequences; approximately 96% were seen once. Sequencing was performed on CD4+ T cells from PBMCs. Receptors originate from a human donor with Susac syndrome.

This sequence joins TRBV3-1 and TRBJ1-1; D is undetermined. V was clipped by 8 bases and J by 0 bases, with 10 bases between them. The CDR3 sequence is 13 residues long. CDR1 is LGHDT and CDR2 is YNNKEL in the germline V gene (reference sequence). CDR3 loop: CASAGGVNTEAFF. The CDR3 nucleotides read TGTGCCAGCGCCGGCGGGGTGAACACTGAAGCTTTCTTT.

This sequence joins TRBV4-1 and TRBJ2-2, with 14 bases that match TRBD2. CDR1 MGHRA and CDR2 YSYEKL come from the germline V gene. J lost 6 bases, V lost 3 bases, and 0 bases had no gene match. This CDR3 is 15 amino acids long. The CDR3 bases are TGCGCCAGCAGCCAGGGACTAGCGGGAGCCGGGGAGCTGTTTTTT. It is translated as CASSQGLAGAGELFF.

The CDR3 is CATRQEANYGYTF. CDR3 DNA: TGTGCCACCCGACAGGAAGCTAACTATGGCTACACCTTC. J is TRBJ1-2 and V is TRBV18; weak D call: TRBD1 (6 bases). The germline gives CDR1 KGHSH, CDR2 LQKENI. CDR3 length: 13 residues. Deletions cut 10 bases from V and 0 bases from J, with 12 bases between.

The chain recombines TRBV3-1 with TRBJ1-1; the match to TRBD1 covers 7 bases. The ends lost 2 bases at V and 2 bases at J; junction bases unmatched: 5. From germline, CDR1 is LGHDT and CDR2 YNNKEL (reference sequence). The CDR3 length is 15 residues. The CDR3 sequence is CASSQNPGGNTEAFF. For the CDR3, the DNA is TGTGCCAGCAGCCAAAATCCAGGGGGAAACACTGAAGCTTTCTTT.

CDR3 sequence reads: CSARSLLEGTEQFF. The CDR3, as DNA: TGCAGTGCTAGATCCCTCCTAGAAGGTACTGAGCAGTTCTTC. This chain joins TRBV20-1 and TRBJ2-1; D unresolved. V dropped 2 bases and J dropped 9 bases, with 17 bases sitting between them. CDR3 size: 14 residues. Germline V gene sequence: CDR1 DFQATT, CDR2 SNEGSKA (reference sequence).

The genes are TRBV28 and TRBJ2-5; no clear D. With 3 bases removed from V and 9 bases from J, the gap between germline ends came to 17 bases. Germline assignment: CDR1 MDHEN and CDR2 SYDVKM. The CDR3 contains 14 residues. DNA for the CDR3: TGTGCCAGCAGTTTGTATTCTGACCCCCGGTCCCAGTACTTC. Protein: CASSLYSDPRSQYF.

The rearrangement links TRBV24-1 to TRBJ1-5; D unresolved. Germline V gene sequence: CDR1 KGHDR, CDR2 SFDVKD. The CDR3 has 14 residues. Deletions cut 7 bases from V and 1 base from J, with 10 bases between. The DNA for the CDR3 is TGTGCCACCAGCGATCCGCAGAGCAATCAGCCCCAGCATTTT. This translates into CATSDPQSNQPQHF.

The genes are TRBV4-1 and TRBJ1-5; D remains unclear. The CDR3 is made up of 14 amino acids. Germline V gene lookup returns CDR1 MGHRA and CDR2 YSYEKL. V dropped 3 bases and J dropped 2 bases, with 8 bases sitting between them. The DNA for the CDR3 is TGCGCCAGCAGCCACCCGGTGGGCAATCAGCCCCAGCATTTT. This codes for CASSHPVGNQPQHF.

The J gene is TRBJ1-1, the V gene TRBV12-3 or TRBV12-4; possibly TRBD1 for D (5 bases). Trimming stripped 6 bases from V and 1 base from J, with 9 bases between. CDR3 length equals 13 residues. CDR3 coding DNA: TGTGCCAGCAGGCTCACAGGGAACACTGAAGCTTTCTTT. Translation gives CASRLTGNTEAFF.

CDR3 protein: CAISENRADSGELFF. Here the CDR3 DNA reads TGTGCCATCAGTGAGAATAGGGCCGACAGCGGGGAGCTGTTTTTT. The V gene is TRBV10-3, the J gene TRBJ2-2; the D gene is possibly TRBD1 (5 bases). CDR3 length: 15 amino acids. The V end was cut by 2 bases, the J end by 7 bases, with 14 bases between. CDR1 ENHRY and CDR2 SYGVKD come from the germline V gene.

The count of this clonotype is one. The chain combines TRBV7-3 with TRBJ2-1; a possible D gene is TRBD2 (6 bases). V was pared by 5 bases and J by 0 bases, with 14 bases between. The germline gives CDR1 SGHTA, CDR2 FQGTGA. There are 16 residues in the CDR3. The CDR3 protein is CASSPKRGGSYNEQFF. DNA of the CDR3: TGTGCCAGCAGCCCAAAAAGGGGAGGCTCCTACAATGAGCAGTTCTTC.

The rearrangement links TRBV5-6 to TRBJ2-5; D assignment may be TRBD1 or TRBD2 (6 bases each). The CDR3 is made up of 14 amino acids. The V gene lost 5 bases and the J gene lost 5 bases, with 16 bases spanning the gap. The V gene's germline CDR1 is SGHDT and CDR2 YYEEEE. Written as DNA, the CDR3 is TGTGCCAGCAGTTCCCCGGGGGCGGTGGAGACCCAGTACTTC. Its protein product is CASSSPGAVETQYF. The entire variable domain, with the rest obtained from reference TRBV5-6 and TRBJ2-5, is as follows: DAGVTQSPTHLIKTRGQQVTLRCSPKSGHDTVSWYQQALGQGPQFIFQYYEEEERQRGNFPDRFSGHQFPNYSSELNVNALLLGDSALYLCASSSPGAVETQYFGPGTRLLVL.

The chain has TRBV15 and TRBJ1-2; D is perhaps TRBD1 (5 bases). The CDR3 sequence is 18 residues long. Germline-derived CDR1 and CDR2 are LNHNV and YYDKDF (reference sequence). The V and J ends lost 5 bases and 3 bases respectively, with 25 bases between them. The CDR3 region is CATSDNIGRGHHYYGYTF. In DNA, the CDR3 is TGTGCCACCAGCGATAACATCGGCCGGGGCCACCACTACTATGGCTACACCTTC.

The V call is TRBV4-2, the J call TRBJ2-1; D remains unclear. V was clipped by 6 bases and J by 8 bases, with 14 bases between them. Germline V lookup: CDR1 LGHNA, CDR2 YNFKEQ. The CDR3 runs 13 residues. CDR3 protein: CASSPRAGDEQFF. As DNA, the CDR3 is TGTGCCAGCAGTCCTAGGGCCGGCGATGAGCAGTTCTTC.

This chain connects TRBV20-1 to TRBJ2-3, with 14 bases fitting TRBD2. The CDR3 sequence is 14 residues long. V lost 6 bases to trimming and J lost 5 bases; unmatched junction nucleotides: 4. CDR1 is DFQATT and CDR2 is SNEGSKA in the germline V gene (reference sequence). The CDR3 DNA is TGCAGTGCCAGGACTAGCGGGAGGCTAGATACGCAGTATTTT. This sequence encodes CSARTSGRLDTQYF.

This rearrangement joins TRBV20-1 to TRBJ2-5, with 7 bases fitting TRBD1. This CDR3 comprises 13 residues. CDR1 is DFQATT, CDR2 SNEGSKA, per germline (reference sequence). The V segment lost 7 bases and the J segment 1 base; nucleotides outside the gene matches: 6. As DNA, the CDR3 is TGCAGTGTTCCACAGGGGCCCCAAGAGACCCAGTACTTC. Protein sequence: CSVPQGPQETQYF.

The chain employs TRBV6-1 and TRBJ1-5; D remains ambiguous. Germline values: CDR1 MNHNS, CDR2 SASEGT. With 2 bases removed from V and 2 bases from J, the gap between germline ends came to 16 bases. The CDR3 length is 17 residues. This CDR3 reads CASSERERSQGNQPQHF. The DNA for the CDR3 is TGTGCCAGCAGTGAAAGGGAACGAAGCCAGGGCAATCAGCCCCAGCATTTT.

The gene calls are TRBV7-3 and TRBJ2-2; 7 bases map to TRBD2. J gave up 8 bases and V 2 bases, and 5 bases lay outside the gene matches. The germline CDR1 and CDR2 sequences are SGHTA and FQGTGA. The CDR3 sequence is 14 residues long. CDR3 amino acids: CASSLGLVAGELFF. CDR3 coding DNA: TGTGCCAGCAGCTTAGGACTAGTGGCTGGGGAGCTGTTTTTT.

This rearrangement joins TRBV24-1 to TRBJ2-1; tentative D call: TRBD2 (6 bases). Trimming stripped 3 bases from V and 6 bases from J, with 11 bases between. The germline V gene encodes CDR1 KGHDR and CDR2 SFDVKD. This CDR3 comprises 14 residues. The CDR3 protein is CATSDAGKINEQFF. CDR3 coding DNA: TGTGCCACCAGTGATGCGGGGAAAATCAATGAGCAGTTCTTC.

The chain is built from TRBV19 and TRBJ2-1; the D gene is possibly TRBD1 (6 bases). V lost 5 bases and J lost 8, with 19 bases in between. The CDR3 has 15 residues. In germline, CDR1 is LNHDA, CDR2 SQIVND (reference sequence). This chain's CDR3 is CASSAWFGTIDEQFF. Written as DNA, the CDR3 is TGTGCCAGTAGTGCGTGGTTCGGGACAATCGATGAGCAGTTCTTC.

This clonotype was counted a single time. The V call is TRBV10-1, the J call TRBJ2-5; no definite D call. V lost 3 bases, J lost 2 bases, and 16 bases lay in between. Germline CDR1 WNHNN, CDR2 SYGVQD (reference sequence). This CDR3 comprises 16 residues. The CDR3 DNA follows: TGCGCCAGCAGTGATTGGTCCGGCGGTGGACAAGAGACCCAGTACTTC. Its protein product is CASSDWSGGGQETQYF.

The rearrangement uses TRBV2 and TRBJ2-5; TRBD1 is a possible D gene (6 bases). The V end was cut by 7 bases, the J end by 1 base, with 13 bases between. The CDR3 totals 14 residues. Germline V lookup: CDR1 SNHLY, CDR2 FYNNEI. The CDR3 here is CASNRQVSQETQYF. Written as DNA, the CDR3 is TGTGCCAGCAATCGACAGGTTTCCCAAGAGACCCAGTACTTC.

This sequence joins TRBV6-6 and TRBJ2-7; 8 bases align to TRBD2. CDR3 length: 14 amino acids. Germline CDR1 reads MNHNY; CDR2 reads SVGAGI (reference sequence). The J segment lost 3 bases and the V segment lost 2 bases, leaving 3 bases of the junction unmatched. The CDR3 nucleotides are TGTGCCAGCAGTTACGGGACTAGTGTCTACGAGCAGTACTTC. It encodes CASSYGTSVYEQYF.

This chain connects TRBV10-3 to TRBJ1-2; TRBD1 aligns across 8 bases. CDR3 length: 15 amino acids. From germline, CDR1 is ENHRY and CDR2 SYGVKD. Losses at the gene ends were 8 bases for V and 0 bases for J; bases not matched to a gene: 8. The CDR3 DNA reads TGTGCCATCGGCGGGACAGGTTTTTCTAACTATGGCTACACCTTC. It yields the protein CAIGGTGFSNYGYTF.

The chain carries TRBV7-2 and TRBJ2-7; D remains unclear. The germline CDR1 and CDR2 sequences are SGHTA and FQGNSA. This CDR3 is 14 amino acids long. V gave up 5 bases and J gave up 2 bases, with 13 bases separating them. The CDR3 DNA is TGTGCCAGCAGCACCCTCACAGTGCCCTACGAGCAGTACTTC. It codes for CASSTLTVPYEQYF.

V and J are TRBV7-9 and TRBJ1-5; no clear D. Germline V gene data show CDR1 as SEHNR and CDR2 as FQNEAQ (reference sequence). V lost 5 bases, J lost 4 bases, and 15 bases lay in between. The CDR3 runs to 15 residues. CDR3 sequence: CASSPTGLRNQPQHF. The CDR3 DNA follows: TGTGCCAGCAGCCCGACGGGCCTACGAAATCAGCCCCAGCATTTT.

The CDR3 protein is CATRPGVYGYTF. The DNA for the CDR3 is TGTGCCACCAGACCGGGAGTCTATGGCTACACCTTC. The J gene is TRBJ1-2, the V gene TRBV15, with D uncertain. CDR1 is LNHNV and CDR2 is YYDKDF in the germline V gene (reference sequence). This CDR3 has 12 residues. V was pared by 6 bases and J by 4 bases, with 9 bases between.

V gene TRBV12-3 or TRBV12-4 combines with J gene TRBJ2-5; D unresolved. The CDR3 is 15 amino acids. Deletions cut 6 bases from V and 4 bases from J, with 18 bases between. In nucleotides, the CDR3 is TGTGCCAGCAGCCTCACAGTATCCGGGCCAGAGACCCAGTACTTC. Translating it yields CASSLTVSGPETQYF.

The chain is built from TRBV10-3 and TRBJ2-2; no reliable D call. The CDR3 is made up of 15 amino acids. CDR1 ENHRY and CDR2 SYGVKD come from the germline V gene. Trimming pared 1 base from V and 0 bases from J, leaving 6 bases between. CDR3 region: CAISEWGANTGELFF. CDR3 DNA sequence: TGTGCCATCAGTGAGTGGGGTGCGAACACCGGGGAGCTGTTTTTT.

The chain uses TRBV27 and TRBJ1-5; no definite D call. This CDR3 comprises 15 residues. Trimming stripped 5 bases from V and 3 bases from J, with 14 bases between. Germline loops: CDR1 MNHEY, CDR2 SMNVEV (reference sequence). CDR3 residues: CASSLIGRFNQPQHF. The CDR3 DNA sequence: TGTGCCAGCAGTCTAATCGGACGGTTCAATCAGCCCCAGCATTTT.